The source of this T cell receptor (beta chain) is a study of neurological immune-mediated disorders. Regarding the study as a whole: It was HTLV-1-associated myelopathy that showed the most TCR clonal expansion, while multiple sclerosis showed the least, falling below healthy controls. CDR3 amino acid sequences of expanded clones were not shared across subjects, a result suggesting private repertoires in all groups.

This clonotype is labeled medium-sized. Its specificity is unknown. 5'RACE generated cDNA with 10-nucleotide random UMIs. Via MiXCR, TCRdb re-called the 5' RACE reads, giving one row per CDR3 protein. The data hold some 29,000 distinct CDR3 sequences, with around 6.3% observed a single time. The unsorted libraries originated from 2 million PBMCs that had been stored at -80 C. The germline V gene encodes CDR1 SGHRS and CDR2 YFSETQ. There are 15 residues in the CDR3. The V segment lost 4 bases and the J segment 5 bases; nucleotides outside the gene matches: 9. V and J are TRBV5-1 and TRBJ2-7, with TRBD1 matching over 10 bases. The receptor was isolated from a woman aged 45-65 years in good health. The sequenced sample consisted of PBMCs. The CDR3 reads CASSLMGDRGHEQYF. The CDR3 nucleotides are TGCGCCAGCAGCCTGATGGGGGACAGGGGCCACGAGCAGTACTTC.